This T cell receptor (beta chain) is drawn from a study of graft-versus-host responses after intestinal transplantation listed by TCRdb under 2021. About the study as a whole: The transplants that recipients got were multivisceral, liver-intestinal, or isolated intestinal. All recipients received anti-thymocyte globulin induction followed by maintenance tacrolimus and steroids for about three years. After intestinal transplantation, graft-versus-host and host-versus-graft alloreactive T cell clones were followed in the graft, circulation and bone marrow using bulk TCR-beta CDR3 sequencing. To identify alloreactive clones, pre-transplant mixed lymphocyte reaction products were sequenced and then compared with unstimulated pre-transplant donor and recipient T cells. A cohort of 20 to 25 intestinal transplant recipients, including one retransplant, was enrolled, and a few patients lacking pretransplant specimens were excluded. A peak of at least 4% donor T cells among recipient peripheral blood mononuclear cells was the definition used for donor T cell macrochimerism. Samples from three later patients were sequenced in-house on an Illumina MiSeq with MiXCR processing rather than by the commercial service. The research as a whole found: Conclusions were limited by the relatively low number and heterogeneity of intestinal transplant patients. In the allografts of patients with donor T cell macrochimerism, GvH to HvG T cell clonal ratios were high. Early after transplant, declines in HvG clones were associated with peak levels of circulating GvH clones. GvH clones were detected in recipient bone marrow, and some appeared earlier in ileal mucosa or blood, consistent with an intestinal mucosal origin.

The receptor library was made with the immunoSEQ multiplex PCR assay. High-throughput TCR-beta CDR3 sequencing of genomic DNA from most patients was performed by Adaptive Biotechnologies. On the study's bioinformatics: TCR sequencing data for over 15 patients were retrieved from Adaptive's ImmunoSEQ software; a few other patients were processed with MiXCR and VDJtools. CDR3 nucleotide sequences shared between donor and recipient were removed because the origin of such sequences could not be assigned. To be classed as alloreactive, a clone needed at least 2-fold expansion over unstimulated cells and a minimum CFSE-low frequency of 0.002% (template counts) or 0.001% (read counts). Mappable clones were those detected in sequenced pre-transplant spleen, lymph node, or MLR CFSE-low populations of the donor or recipient. The cumulative frequency of alloreactive clones was calculated as a percentage of all sequences, weighted by copy number. Sourced from immuneACCESS, this table was stored by TCRdb with only in-frame sequences that have V and J called. A share of the clones is absent; for the studies checked, an unresolved V gene accounts for under half, and the remainder has no known explanation. V, J and clone size reflect that table, while D and trimming were determined from the DNA. The sample yields tens of thousands of clones; around 83% were counted once. The top ten hold approximately 3.7% of the sample.

For this clone: Its antigen remains undetermined. No base qualities exist here, and no much larger clone lies one base off it.

Blood samples were collected up to 4 times in the first month after transplant and then at least monthly when available. Per the germline V gene, MDHEN is the CDR1 and SYDVKM is the CDR2. The CDR3 runs 15 residues from the cysteine to the phenylalanine. The only DNA kept is the CDR3, 45 bases in frame from the first base. The sequence was collected from a human patient who received an intestinal transplant, so some T cells may come from the graft donor. The sequences come from PBMCs, collected more than 950 days after transplant. The V and J genes are TRBV28 and TRBJ2-5; TRBD1 is possibly the D segment (5 matching bases). The DNA end is more similar to TRBJ2-7, so the J call may be wrong. DNA sequence: TGTGCCAGCAGTCTGAGACAGAGCCCCCGGGTCGAGCAGTACTTC. Protein translation: CASSLRQSPRVEQYF.